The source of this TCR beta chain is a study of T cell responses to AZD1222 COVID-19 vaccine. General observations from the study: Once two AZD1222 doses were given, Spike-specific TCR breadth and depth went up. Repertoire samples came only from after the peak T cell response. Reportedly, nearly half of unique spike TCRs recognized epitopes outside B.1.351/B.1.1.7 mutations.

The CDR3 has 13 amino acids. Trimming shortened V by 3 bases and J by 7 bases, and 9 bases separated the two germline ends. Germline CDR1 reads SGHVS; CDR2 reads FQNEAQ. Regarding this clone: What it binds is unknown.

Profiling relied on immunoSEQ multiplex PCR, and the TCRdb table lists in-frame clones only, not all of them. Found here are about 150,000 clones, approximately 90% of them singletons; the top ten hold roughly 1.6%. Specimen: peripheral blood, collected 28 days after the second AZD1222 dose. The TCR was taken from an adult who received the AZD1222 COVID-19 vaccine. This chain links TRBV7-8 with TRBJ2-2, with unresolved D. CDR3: CASSLGSFGELFF. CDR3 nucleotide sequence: TGTGCCAGCAGCTTGGGATCGTTCGGGGAGCTGTTTTTT.